This TCR beta chain was found in a study of T cells in Graves' hyperthyroidism and ophthalmopathy. Study findings and constraints: Most clonotypes expanded in thyroid above 0.001 were likewise present in blood.

Amplification of TCR beta CDR3 regions was performed using RNA transcripts as template. Researchers ran a first-round RT-PCR on the TCR CDR3 using the HTBI primer set. Each CDR3 protein is one row after TCRdb ran MiXCR on the multiplex PCR reads. The data hold fewer than 350,000 distinct CDR3 sequences, with roughly 13% observed a single time. Trimming stripped 1 base from V and 8 bases from J, with 21 bases between. This CDR3 contains 16 residues. Germline CDR1 DFQATT, CDR2 SNEGSKA (reference sequence). The table lists this clonotype with many counts. Its antigen is unidentified. The clonotype was recovered from a woman in her 30s with Graves' hyperthyroidism that later progressed to Graves' ophthalmopathy. Sequenced input: blood. The chain is built from TRBV20-1 and TRBJ2-1; D is possibly TRBD2 (5 bases). The DNA of the CDR3 is TGCAGTGCTAGAGGCGTGATTTATCCGACGCGGGATGAGCAGTTCTTC. Translation: CSARGVIYPTRDEQFF.